The 15 T cell receptor beta chains in this list originate from one sample, sequenced in a study of cytomegalovirus exposure and HLA in healthy donors (dated by TCRdb to 2017 to 2019). Library creation used the immunoSEQ multiplex PCR assay. A mixture of 60 forward primers for TCR Vbeta segments and 13 reverse primers for TCR Jbeta segments was used in the multiplex PCR. TCRdb holds this immuneACCESS table with in-frame rearrangements only. Some clones are missing; in checked studies, unresolved V genes explain under half, and the rest has no known cause. The sample table gives 160,000 or so clones. Approximately 2.3% of the sample is taken by the ten largest. Sequences were obtained from PBMCs. The receptors stem from a man aged 25-40 years in good health and CMV-seronegative.

CDR3 nucleotides: TGTGCCAGCAGGGGGGACAGGATACAAGAGACCCAGTACTTC. Its protein product is CASRGDRIQETQYF. The rearrangement uses TRBV11-1 and TRBJ2-5, with 8 bases aligning to TRBD1. The germline V gene has CDR1 SGHAT and CDR2 FQDESV (reference sequence). The CDR3 extends over 14 amino acids. V gave up 6 bases and J gave up 2 bases; unmatched junction bases: 5.

The chain carries TRBV6-5 and TRBJ1-2; 9 bases map to TRBD1. The CDR3 totals 15 residues. J was trimmed by 8 bases and V by 2 bases; bases with no gene match: 9. Germline loops: CDR1 MNHEY, CDR2 SVGAGI. Here the CDR3 DNA reads TGTGCCAGCAGTTACCTCGCGGGACAGGGTTTCGGCTACACCTTC. It translates to CASSYLAGQGFGYTF.

The chain is built from TRBV28 and TRBJ1-5, with D unresolved. This CDR3 comprises 12 residues. The V and J ends lost 6 bases and 5 bases respectively, with 8 bases between them. In germline, CDR1 is MDHEN, CDR2 SYDVKM. The CDR3 loop is CASSLRYQPQHF. CDR3 nucleotide sequence: TGTGCCAGCAGCCTGCGATATCAGCCCCAGCATTTT.

The rearrangement joins TRBV6-5 to TRBJ2-2; 7 bases line up with TRBD2. The germline V gene encodes CDR1 MNHEY and CDR2 SVGAGI. The CDR3 is 15 residues long. After removal of 6 bases from V and 3 bases from J, the junction contained 7 bases not matched to a gene. Here the CDR3 DNA reads TGTGCCAGCAGGAGCGCAGCGGGACACACCGGGGAGCTGTTTTTT. Translating gives CASRSAAGHTGELFF.

This chain uses TRBV28 with TRBJ2-1; 7 bases align to TRBD2. The J segment lost 6 bases and the V segment lost 8 bases, leaving 13 bases of the junction unmatched. This CDR3 has 15 amino acids. Germline V gene lookup returns CDR1 MDHEN and CDR2 SYDVKM. CDR3 protein: CASGEAGRAPNEQFF. CDR3 nucleotides: TGTGCCAGCGGCGAGGCAGGGAGGGCTCCCAATGAGCAGTTCTTC.

V gene TRBV27 combines with J gene TRBJ1-5; a possible D gene is TRBD1 (5 bases). V was pared by 4 bases and J by 0 bases, with 7 bases between. Germline CDR1 and CDR2: MNHEY and SMNVEV (reference sequence). The CDR3 has 14 residues. The CDR3 sequence is CASSSTGSNQPQHF. In DNA, the CDR3 is TGTGCCAGCAGTTCTACAGGTAGCAATCAGCCCCAGCATTTT.

As to this clone: An end of the junction does not agree with germline; a read error may underlie this. The chain links TRBV2 to TRBJ2-7; TRBD1 agrees at 7 bases. This CDR3 is 15 amino acids long. CDR1 SNHLY and CDR2 FYNNEI come from the germline V gene. CDR3 loop: CASRLGTATSHEQYF. CDR3 DNA sequence: TGTGCCAGCAGATTAGGGACAGCCACCTCCCACGAGCAGTACTTC.

This chain uses TRBV7-8 with TRBJ2-1; 13 bases align to TRBD2. Germline V CDR1 and CDR2: SGHVS, FQNEAQ. Trimming at V came to 6 bases and at J to 9 bases, leaving 8 bases not matched to a gene. This CDR3 contains 15 residues. CDR3 sequence: CASSSGLAGVGEQFF. The CDR3 DNA is TGTGCCAGCAGTTCCGGACTAGCGGGAGTTGGTGAGCAGTTCTTC.

The V gene is TRBV28, the J gene TRBJ2-4; TRBD2 might be the D (5 bases). CDR1 is MDHEN and CDR2 is SYDVKM in the germline V gene. The CDR3 covers 12 residues. Trimming stripped 4 bases from V and 9 bases from J, with 10 bases between. In DNA form, the CDR3 reads TGTGCCAGCAGTTCGGACTGGCGCATTCAGTACTTC. Translating it yields CASSSDWRIQYF. The complete variable domain, with remaining parts taken from reference TRBV28 and TRBJ2-4, reads DVKVTQSSRYLVKRTGEKVFLECVQDMDHENMFWYRQDPGLGLRLIYFSYDVKMKEKGDIPEGYSVSREKKERFSLILESASTNQTSMYLCASSSDWRIQYFGAGTRLSVL.

The J gene is TRBJ2-3, the V gene TRBV9; 8 nucleotides agree with TRBD2. CDR3 length equals 16 residues. Germline CDR1 and CDR2: SGDLS and YYNGEE. Losses at the gene ends were 4 bases for V and 7 bases for J; bases not matched to a gene: 14. The CDR3 protein is CASSPGGDWDSYTQYF. CDR3 in DNA: TGTGCCAGCAGCCCGGGGGGGGATTGGGATAGTTATACGCAGTATTTT.

This chain connects TRBV4-2 to TRBJ2-3; 7 positions match TRBD2. Germline CDR1 and CDR2: LGHNA and YNFKEQ. The CDR3 is 18 amino acids. The J segment lost 4 bases and the V segment lost 4 bases, leaving 17 bases of the junction unmatched. CDR3 bases: TGTGCCAGCAGCCCTTCACGGGGTGGGAGGGCCGGTGCAGATACGCAGTATTTT. Its protein is CASSPSRGGRAGADTQYF.

This chain uses TRBV5-1 with TRBJ1-1; unclear D gene. Trimming left V 0 bases short and J 1 base short, with 10 bases between. There are 15 residues in the CDR3. Germline-derived CDR1 and CDR2 are SGHRS and YFSETQ. The CDR3: CASSLEGGPNTEAFF. The DNA for the CDR3 is TGCGCCAGCAGCTTGGAGGGAGGACCGAACACTGAAGCTTTCTTT.

The chain has TRBV18 and TRBJ1-5; D call uncertain. In germline, CDR1 is KGHSH, CDR2 LQKENI. CDR3 length equals 16 residues. V was cut by 0 bases and J by 9 bases, with 18 bases left in between. The CDR3 sequence: CASSPPNQAQSGPQHF. CDR3 in DNA: TGTGCCAGCTCACCACCTAATCAGGCGCAGTCTGGGCCCCAGCATTTT.

The rearrangement uses TRBV12-5 and TRBJ2-5; 7 nucleotides agree with TRBD2. This CDR3 has 13 residues. Per the germline V gene, CDR1 is LGHNT and CDR2 is FRNRAP. V lost 6 bases, J lost 7 bases, and 8 bases stayed unmatched. The CDR3, as DNA: TGTGCTAGTGGAAGGCTAGCGGTGGGGACCCAGTACTTC. Amino acids: CASGRLAVGTQYF.

The rearrangement uses TRBV7-9 and TRBJ2-3, with 7 nucleotides matching TRBD1. V dropped 4 bases and J dropped 5; count of bases not matched to a gene: 15. Germline assignment: CDR1 SEHNR and CDR2 FQNEAQ (reference sequence). This CDR3 is 17 amino acids long. The CDR3 DNA follows: TGTGCCAGCAGCTCTTACGGATGGGCAGGGGGTAGAGATACGCAGTATTTT. Translated: CASSSYGWAGGRDTQYF.